The 9 T cell receptor beta chains below were found in one sample sequenced in a study of lymphopenia after photon versus proton radiotherapy. Clones were sequenced by immunoSEQ multiplex PCR, and TCRdb holds only the in-frame ones, with some missing. Among 39,000 or so clones listed, 92% were seen once. The specimen comprised peripheral blood, sampled from a patient treated with photon-based radiotherapy. The receptors derive from a man aged 55 to 69 with cholangiocarcinoma.

The gene calls are TRBV9 and TRBJ2-2; D is unresolved. This CDR3 spans 16 amino acids. CDR1 SGDLS and CDR2 YYNGEE come from the germline V gene. Trimming took 0 bases from V and 3 from J, leaving 12 bases between them. The CDR3 loop reads CASSVGAGPDTGELFF. The CDR3 nucleotides read TGTGCCAGCAGCGTAGGGGCAGGCCCGGACACCGGGGAGCTGTTTTTT. The whole variable domain, remainder taken from reference TRBV9 and TRBJ2-2, is DSGVTQTPKHLITATGQRVTLRCSPRSGDLSVYWYQQSLDQGLQFLIQYYNGEERAKGNILERFSAQQFPDLHSELNLSSLELGDSALYFCASSVGAGPDTGELFFGEGSRLTVL.

The chain combines TRBV19 with TRBJ2-1; 9 bases align to TRBD1. This CDR3 is 15 amino acids long. Losses at the gene ends were 7 bases for V and 0 bases for J; bases not matched to a gene: 4. From germline, CDR1 is LNHDA and CDR2 SQIVND (reference sequence). CDR3 bases: TGTGCCAGTAAGAGGGACAGGGACTCCTACAATGAGCAGTTCTTC. Its translation: CASKRDRDSYNEQFF.

V usage is TRBV5-1 and J usage is TRBJ2-4, with TRBD1 as a possible D gene (5 bases). V lost 0 bases and J 3 bases, leaving 10 bases between the germline ends. The CDR3 loop spans 15 amino acids. CDR1 is SGHRS and CDR2 is YFSETQ in the germline V gene. For the CDR3, the DNA is TGCGCCAGCAGCTTGGAGGGGTTGGGCAAAAACATTCAGTACTTC. It codes for CASSLEGLGKNIQYF.

This chain connects TRBV28 to TRBJ1-4; D might be TRBD1 (5 bases). Germline V lookup: CDR1 MDHEN, CDR2 SYDVKM. The V end was cut by 4 bases, the J end by 11 bases, with 14 bases between. This CDR3 has 13 residues. DNA of the CDR3: TGTGCCAGCAGTTCCCAGGGATTGGAGAAACTGTTTTTT. It is translated as CASSSQGLEKLFF. Full variable domain (rest looked up from reference TRBV28 and TRBJ1-4): DVKVTQSSRYLVKRTGEKVFLECVQDMDHENMFWYRQDPGLGLRLIYFSYDVKMKEKGDIPEGYSVSREKKERFSLILESASTNQTSMYLCASSSQGLEKLFFGSGTQLSVL.

The chain combines TRBV5-1 with TRBJ2-3, with TRBD2 as a possible D gene (6 bases). CDR1 and CDR2 (germline): SGHRS, YFSETQ. This CDR3 contains 17 residues. V was clipped by 4 bases and J by 2 bases, with 20 bases between them. The chain's CDR3 is CASSPATRIYNTDTQYF. In DNA, the CDR3 is TGCGCCAGCAGCCCGGCGACTAGGATATACAACACAGATACGCAGTATTTT. The variable domain in full, completed from reference TRBV5-1 and TRBJ2-3, reads KAGVTQTPRYLIKTRGQQVTLSCSPISGHRSVSWYQQTPGQGLQFLFEYFSETQRNKGNFPGRFSGRQFSNSRSEMNVSTLELGDSALYLCASSPATRIYNTDTQYFGPGTRLTVL.

This clone was seen a single time. V and J are TRBV4-2 and TRBJ2-6; D remains ambiguous. Germline V lookup: CDR1 LGHNA, CDR2 YNFKEQ. The V and J ends lost 0 bases and 0 bases respectively, with 6 bases between them. This CDR3 is built from 16 residues. CDR3 DNA: TGTGCCAGCAGCCAAGAAAGACGCTCTGGGGCCAACGTCCTGACTTTC. This translates into CASSQERRSGANVLTF.

The chain links TRBV6-6 to TRBJ2-7; 8 nucleotides align to TRBD2. The junction had 7 bases not matched to a gene; V was cut back by 5 bases and J by 4 bases. Germline loops: CDR1 MNHNY, CDR2 SVGAGI (reference sequence). There are 14 residues in the CDR3. In DNA form, the CDR3 reads TGTGCCAGCAGTCGTTCAGCGGGAGAATACGAGCAGTACTTC. Its protein product is CASSRSAGEYEQYF.

This chain uses TRBV9 with TRBJ1-5; tentatively, D is TRBD1 (6 bases). In germline, CDR1 is SGDLS, CDR2 YYNGEE. The CDR3 loop spans 14 amino acids. The V gene lost 0 bases and the J gene lost 3 bases, with 7 bases spanning the gap. CDR3 bases: TGTGCCAGCAGCGTAGGGACAGTCAATCAGCCCCAGCATTTT. This gives the protein CASSVGTVNQPQHF.

The count of this clone is one. This CDR3 is CASSALSSSYNSPLHF. CDR3 coding DNA: TGTGCCAGCAGTGCCCTCTCGAGCTCCTATAATTCACCCCTCCACTTT. This rearrangement joins TRBV6-1 to TRBJ1-6; D unresolved. The V gene lost 4 bases and the J gene lost 0 bases, with 10 bases spanning the gap. Germline assignment: CDR1 MNHNS and CDR2 SASEGT. This CDR3 region has 16 residues.